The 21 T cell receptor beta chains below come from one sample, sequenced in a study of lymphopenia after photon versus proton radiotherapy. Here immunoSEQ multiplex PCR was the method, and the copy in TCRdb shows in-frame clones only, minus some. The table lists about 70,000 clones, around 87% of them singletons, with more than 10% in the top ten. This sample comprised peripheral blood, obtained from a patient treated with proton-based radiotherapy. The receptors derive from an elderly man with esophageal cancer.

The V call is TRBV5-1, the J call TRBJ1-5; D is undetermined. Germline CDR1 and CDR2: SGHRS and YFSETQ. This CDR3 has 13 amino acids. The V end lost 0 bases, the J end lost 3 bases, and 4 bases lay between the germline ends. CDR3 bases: TGCGCCAGCAGCTTGGAGATCAATCAGCCCCAGCATTTT. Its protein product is CASSLEINQPQHF.

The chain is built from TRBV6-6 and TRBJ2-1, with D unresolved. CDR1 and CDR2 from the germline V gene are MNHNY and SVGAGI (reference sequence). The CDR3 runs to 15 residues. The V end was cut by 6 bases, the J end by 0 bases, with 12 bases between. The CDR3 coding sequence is TGTGCCAGCAGCGTTATGTGGGGCTCCTACAATGAGCAGTTCTTC. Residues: CASSVMWGSYNEQFF.

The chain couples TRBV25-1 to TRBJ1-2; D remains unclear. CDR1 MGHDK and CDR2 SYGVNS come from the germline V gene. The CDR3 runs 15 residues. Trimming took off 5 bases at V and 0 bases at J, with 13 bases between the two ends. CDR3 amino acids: CASSSGRSTNYGYTF. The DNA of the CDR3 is TGTGCCAGCAGTTCAGGACGGTCTACTAACTATGGCTACACCTTC.

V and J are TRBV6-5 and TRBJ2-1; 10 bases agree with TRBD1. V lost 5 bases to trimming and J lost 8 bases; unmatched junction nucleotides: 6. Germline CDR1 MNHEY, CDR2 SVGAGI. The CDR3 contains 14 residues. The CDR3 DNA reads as TGTGCCAGCAGTAAGGGACAGGGGTTCGATGAGCAGTTCTTC. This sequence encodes CASSKGQGFDEQFF.

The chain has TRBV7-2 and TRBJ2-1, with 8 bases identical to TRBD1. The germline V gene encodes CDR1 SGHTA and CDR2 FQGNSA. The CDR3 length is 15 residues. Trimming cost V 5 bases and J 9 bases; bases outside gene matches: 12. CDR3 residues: CASSKDRVPLGEQFF. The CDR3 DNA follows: TGTGCCAGCAGCAAGGACAGGGTCCCATTAGGTGAGCAGTTCTTC.

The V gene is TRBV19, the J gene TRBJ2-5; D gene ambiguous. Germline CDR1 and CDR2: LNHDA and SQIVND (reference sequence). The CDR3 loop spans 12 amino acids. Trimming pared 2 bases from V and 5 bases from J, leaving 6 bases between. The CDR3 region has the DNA TGTGCCAGTAGTATATCCGGCGAGACCCAGTACTTC. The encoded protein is CASSISGETQYF. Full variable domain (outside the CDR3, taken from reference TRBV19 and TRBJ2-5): DGGITQSPKYLFRKEGQNVTLSCEQNLNHDAMYWYRQDPGQGLRLIYYSQIVNDFQKGDIAEGYSVSREKKESFPLTVTSAQKNPTAFYLCASSISGETQYFGPGTRLLVL.

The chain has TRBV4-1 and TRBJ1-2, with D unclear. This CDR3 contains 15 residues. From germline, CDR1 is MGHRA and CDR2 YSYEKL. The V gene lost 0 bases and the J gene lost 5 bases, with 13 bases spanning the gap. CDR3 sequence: CASSQDPGLEYGYTF. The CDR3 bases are TGCGCCAGCAGCCAAGATCCAGGCCTGGAGTATGGCTACACCTTC.

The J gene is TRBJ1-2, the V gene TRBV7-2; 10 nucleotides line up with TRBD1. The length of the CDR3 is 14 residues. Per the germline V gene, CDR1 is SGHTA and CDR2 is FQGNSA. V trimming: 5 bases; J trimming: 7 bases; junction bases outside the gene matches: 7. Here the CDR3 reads CASSPRQGAIGYTF. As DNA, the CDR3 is TGTGCCAGCAGCCCACGACAGGGGGCGATTGGCTACACCTTC.

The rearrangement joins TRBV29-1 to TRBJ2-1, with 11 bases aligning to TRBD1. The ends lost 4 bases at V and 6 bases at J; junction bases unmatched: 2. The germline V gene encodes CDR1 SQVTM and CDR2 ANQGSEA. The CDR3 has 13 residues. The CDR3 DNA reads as TGCAGCGTTGTAGGGACAGGGGGCAATGAGCAGTTCTTC. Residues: CSVVGTGGNEQFF.

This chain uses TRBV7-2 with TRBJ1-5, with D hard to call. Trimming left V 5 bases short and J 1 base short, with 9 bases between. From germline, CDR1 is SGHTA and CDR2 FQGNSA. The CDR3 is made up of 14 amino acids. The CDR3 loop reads CASSLHFSNQPQHF. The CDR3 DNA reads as TGTGCCAGCAGCCTTCATTTCAGCAATCAGCCCCAGCATTTT.

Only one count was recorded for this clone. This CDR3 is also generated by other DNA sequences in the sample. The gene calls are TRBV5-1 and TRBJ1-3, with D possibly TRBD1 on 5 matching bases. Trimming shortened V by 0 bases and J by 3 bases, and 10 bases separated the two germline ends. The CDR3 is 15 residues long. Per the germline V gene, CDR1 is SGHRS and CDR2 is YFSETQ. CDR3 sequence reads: CASSLGQGGGNTIYF. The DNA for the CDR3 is TGCGCCAGCAGCTTGGGCCAGGGAGGTGGAAACACCATATATTTT.

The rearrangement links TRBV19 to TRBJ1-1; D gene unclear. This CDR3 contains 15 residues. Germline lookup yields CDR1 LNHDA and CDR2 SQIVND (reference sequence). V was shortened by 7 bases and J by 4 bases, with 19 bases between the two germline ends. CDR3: CASIGSLEEGTEAFF. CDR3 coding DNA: TGTGCCAGTATCGGGAGTCTGGAGGAAGGCACTGAAGCTTTCTTT.

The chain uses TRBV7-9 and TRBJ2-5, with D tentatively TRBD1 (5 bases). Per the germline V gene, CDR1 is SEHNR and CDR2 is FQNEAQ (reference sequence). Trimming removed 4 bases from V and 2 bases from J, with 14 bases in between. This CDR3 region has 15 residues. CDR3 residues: CASSWRTKPQETQYF. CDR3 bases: TGTGCCAGCAGCTGGCGGACAAAGCCGCAAGAGACCCAGTACTTC.

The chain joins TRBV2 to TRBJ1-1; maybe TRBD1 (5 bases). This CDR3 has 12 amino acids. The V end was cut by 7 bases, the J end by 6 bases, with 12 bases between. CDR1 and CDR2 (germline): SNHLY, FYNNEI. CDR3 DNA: TGTGCCAGCAACTCCGGGGGAGCTGAAGCTTTCTTT. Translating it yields CASNSGGAEAFF. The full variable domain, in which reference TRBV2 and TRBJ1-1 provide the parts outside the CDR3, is EPEVTQTPSHQVTQMGQEVILRCVPISNHLYFYWYRQILGQKVEFLVSFYNNEISEKSEIFDDQFSVERPDGSNFTLKIRSTKLEDSAMYFCASNSGGAEAFFGQGTRLTVV.

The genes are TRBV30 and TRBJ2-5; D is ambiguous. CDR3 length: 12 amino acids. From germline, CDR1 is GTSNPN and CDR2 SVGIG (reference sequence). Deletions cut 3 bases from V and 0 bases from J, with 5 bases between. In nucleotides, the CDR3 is TGTGCCTGGAGCTCCAACCAAGAGACCCAGTACTTC. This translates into CAWSSNQETQYF.

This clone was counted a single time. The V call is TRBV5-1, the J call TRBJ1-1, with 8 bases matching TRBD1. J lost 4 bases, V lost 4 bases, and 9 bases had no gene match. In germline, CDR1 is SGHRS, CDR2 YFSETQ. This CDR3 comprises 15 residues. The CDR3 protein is CASSRLTGAGTEAFF. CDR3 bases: TGCGCCAGCAGCCGGTTGACAGGGGCGGGCACTGAAGCTTTCTTT.

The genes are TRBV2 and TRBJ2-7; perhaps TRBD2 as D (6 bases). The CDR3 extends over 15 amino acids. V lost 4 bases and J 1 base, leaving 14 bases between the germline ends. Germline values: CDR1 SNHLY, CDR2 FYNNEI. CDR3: CASSALWGVSYEQYF. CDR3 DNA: TGTGCCAGCAGTGCTTTGTGGGGGGTTTCCTACGAGCAGTACTTC.

Here the CDR3 DNA reads TGTGCCAGCAGCTTACCAGCGGGAGGGCCCACCTACAATGAGCAGTTCTTC. Translation gives CASSLPAGGPTYNEQFF. The rearrangement links TRBV7-9 to TRBJ2-1; 10 positions match TRBD2. The CDR3 is made up of 17 amino acids. The germline gives CDR1 SEHNR, CDR2 FQNEAQ (reference sequence). The junction had 6 bases not matched to a gene; V was cut back by 2 bases and J by 2 bases.

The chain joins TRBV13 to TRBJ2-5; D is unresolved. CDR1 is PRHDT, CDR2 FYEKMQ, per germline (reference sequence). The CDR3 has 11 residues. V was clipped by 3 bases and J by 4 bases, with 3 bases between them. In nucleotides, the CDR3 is TGTGCCAGCAGCTTTCGAGAGACCCAGTACTTC. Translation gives CASSFRETQYF.

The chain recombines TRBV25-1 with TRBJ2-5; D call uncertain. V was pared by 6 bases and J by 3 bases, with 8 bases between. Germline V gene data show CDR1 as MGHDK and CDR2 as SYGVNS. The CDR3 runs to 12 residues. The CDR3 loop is CASRGHEETQYF. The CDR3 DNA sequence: TGTGCCAGCAGGGGTCACGAAGAGACCCAGTACTTC.

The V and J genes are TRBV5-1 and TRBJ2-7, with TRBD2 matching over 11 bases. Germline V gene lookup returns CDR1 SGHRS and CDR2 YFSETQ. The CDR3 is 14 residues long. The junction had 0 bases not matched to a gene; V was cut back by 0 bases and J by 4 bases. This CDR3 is CASSLASGGYEQYF. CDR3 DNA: TGCGCCAGCAGCTTGGCTAGCGGGGGGTACGAGCAGTACTTC.